This TCR beta chain was documented in a study of T cells in Graves' hyperthyroidism and ophthalmopathy. Trimming removed 9 bases at V and 5 bases at J, with 16 bases between. The CDR3 has 13 residues. Germline CDR1 is LNHDA and CDR2 is SQIVND (reference sequence). Whole-study findings and limits: A median 6.5 months before onset, the model predicted ophthalmopathy. Expanded thyroid clonotypes (above 0.001) were mostly also found in blood. From stable hyperthyroidism, ophthalmopathy was separated by a 13 V-J model.

RNA transcripts gave rise to amplified TCR beta CDR3 regions. First-round RT-PCR targeting the TCR CDR3 was performed with the HTBI primer set. Each CDR3 protein is one row after TCRdb ran MiXCR on the multiplex PCR reads. The sample carries about 250,000 distinct CDR3 sequences, 20% to 25% recorded once. As for this clonotype: Its antigen is not identified.

Each ophthalmopathy patient scored at least 3 on the Clinical Activity Score and at least 4 on NOSPECS grade, with duration under 3 months. Sequenced: blood. The sequence came from a man aged 25 to 40 with Graves' ophthalmopathy. The chain joins TRBV19 to TRBJ1-2; weak D call: TRBD1 (6 bases). The CDR3 bases are TGTGCCAGCCAAACACAGGGATCTTATGGCTACACCTTC. Amino acid sequence: CASQTQGSYGYTF.